Shown below are 16 T cell receptor beta chains from a single sample sequenced in a study of T-cell reconstitution after alpha-beta-depleted transplantation in children. Using unique molecular identifiers, the investigators prepared the TCRbeta library. TCRdb re-derived calls from the PCR reads in MiXCR, one entry per CDR3 protein. The sample consists of a few hundred thousand distinct CDR3 sequences, over 20% of them appearing once. The sample was PBMCs from the stem cell graft donor, taken from the stem cell graft. These receptors were taken from a human donor who donated a stem cell graft to a child with acute myeloid leukemia.

This clonotype was detected once. CDR3 protein: CASSLTGGKTDTQYF. In DNA, the CDR3 is TGTGCCAGCAGTTTGACAGGGGGCAAGACAGATACGCAGTATTTT. The chain recombines TRBV2 with TRBJ2-3; TRBD1 agrees at 10 bases. The CDR3 is 15 amino acids. The germline V gene has CDR1 SNHLY and CDR2 FYNNEI. The J segment lost 3 bases and the V segment lost 5 bases, leaving 5 bases of the junction unmatched.

This clonotype was counted only a few times. The rearrangement joins TRBV20-1 to TRBJ2-1; D tentatively reads TRBD1 or TRBD2 (5 bases each). Germline-derived CDR1 and CDR2 are DFQATT and SNEGSKA (reference sequence). V lost 5 bases, J lost 6 bases, and 17 bases lay in between. The CDR3 runs to 14 residues. CDR3 coding DNA: TGCAGTGCTGAGGGGCTAATGGCTCGCAATGAGCAGTTCTTC. Translated, it gives CSAEGLMARNEQFF.

This clonotype was observed at least ten times. The chain uses TRBV12-3 or TRBV12-4 and TRBJ2-7; D unclear. Between the trimmed V and J ends, which lost 6 bases and 3 bases, there was a span of 9 bases. The CDR3 sequence is 12 residues long. The CDR3 loop is CASSSPSYEQYF. The CDR3 DNA sequence: TGTGCCAGCAGCTCGCCGAGCTACGAGCAGTACTTC.

This clonotype was recorded many times. The chain links TRBV29-1 to TRBJ2-2, with no clear D. The CDR3 is made up of 12 amino acids. Germline V gene sequence: CDR1 SQVTM, CDR2 ANQGSEA. The ends were cut back, 4 bases at V and 4 bases at J, with 7 bases in the middle. The CDR3 sequence is CSVAVGTGELFF. The CDR3 DNA reads as TGCAGCGTTGCTGTGGGCACCGGGGAGCTGTTTTTT.

This clonotype appeared a few times. The chain is built from TRBV13 and TRBJ2-7, with 9 bases identical to TRBD1. Germline V gene data show CDR1 as PRHDT and CDR2 as FYEKMQ (reference sequence). The V and J ends lost 4 bases and 3 bases, in that order; junction bases with no gene match: 4. The CDR3 totals 14 residues. DNA of the CDR3: TGTGCCAGCAGCTCCCGGGACAGGGACTACGAGCAGTACTTC. This codes for CASSSRDRDYEQYF.

V and J are TRBV6-2 or TRBV6-3 and TRBJ2-3; TRBD1 matches 9 bases. V gave up 3 bases and J gave up 4 bases; unmatched junction bases: 20. This CDR3 spans 20 amino acids. The V gene's germline CDR1 is MNHEY and CDR2 SVGEGT. The CDR3 region has the DNA TGTGCCAGCAGTTATAATTCTGGCCGTTCTGGGACAGGGCTTGCAGATACGCAGTATTTT. This gives the protein CASSYNSGRSGTGLADTQYF.

V is TRBV25-1 and J is TRBJ2-1; D unresolved. V lost 1 base, J lost 9 bases, and 7 bases lay in between. There are 12 residues in the CDR3. Germline V gene data show CDR1 as MGHDK and CDR2 as SYGVNS. CDR3 nucleotide sequence: TGTGCCAGCAGTGAATCCTCCCCTGAGCAGTTCTTC. It translates to CASSESSPEQFF.

This clonotype was picked up a small number of times. The CDR3 bases are TGCAGTGCTAGAGCCGCTCAGGGGAGCGAGCAGTACTTC. It yields the protein CSARAAQGSEQYF. The chain links TRBV20-1 to TRBJ2-7, with D maybe TRBD1 (6 bases). V lost 1 base, J lost 6 bases, and 13 bases lay in between. Germline V CDR1 and CDR2: DFQATT, SNEGSKA (reference sequence). CDR3 length: 13 residues.

V gene TRBV29-1 combines with J gene TRBJ2-7; D perhaps matches TRBD1 (5 bases). Trimming removed 4 bases at V and 1 base at J, with 17 bases between. Germline values: CDR1 SQVTM, CDR2 ANQGSEA. The CDR3 covers 15 residues. The CDR3 DNA follows: TGCAGCGTTGTCAGCAGCCAGCCAGGGTCCTACGAGCAGTACTTC. This encodes CSVVSSQPGSYEQYF.

This clonotype was detected a few times. V gene TRBV25-1 combines with J gene TRBJ2-7; TRBD1 matches at 9 bases. This CDR3 spans 15 amino acids. V dropped 8 bases and J dropped 3; count of bases not matched to a gene: 11. Germline CDR1 reads MGHDK; CDR2 reads SYGVNS. CDR3 coding DNA: TGTGCCAGCCTCTCTTCCGGGACAGGGAGCTACGAGCAGTACTTC. Protein product: CASLSSGTGSYEQYF.

This clonotype was seen many times. CDR3 nucleotides: TGCGCCAGCAGTGAGTCGATTCCTAGATTTAGCAATGAGCAGTTCTTC. The encoded protein is CASSESIPRFSNEQFF. The chain combines TRBV10-2 with TRBJ2-1; D is unresolved. V gave up 0 bases and J gave up 6 bases, with 15 bases separating them. Germline-derived CDR1 and CDR2 are WSHSY and SAAADI. This CDR3 has 16 amino acids.

The chain couples TRBV27 to TRBJ2-7; the match to TRBD2 covers 9 bases. The J segment lost 3 bases and the V segment lost 6 bases, leaving 12 bases of the junction unmatched. Germline V gives CDR1 MNHEY, CDR2 SMNVEV (reference sequence). The CDR3 covers 16 residues. DNA for the CDR3: TGTGCCAGCAGACCTCACTTTGGGCGGGAGGGCTACGAGCAGTACTTC. As protein: CASRPHFGREGYEQYF.

This chain links TRBV28 with TRBJ2-1; 12 bases agree with TRBD2. J was trimmed by 9 bases and V by 8 bases; bases with no gene match: 8. The germline CDR1 and CDR2 sequences are MDHEN and SYDVKM. The length of the CDR3 is 14 residues. CDR3 coding DNA: TGTGCCAGCCGGGAGACTAGCGGGAGACGTGAGCAGTTCTTC. The encoded protein is CASRETSGRREQFF.

This clonotype was seen more than once but under ten times. The chain is built from TRBV20-1 and TRBJ2-3; possibly TRBD2 for D (5 bases). This CDR3 has 12 residues. The V and J ends lost 3 bases and 5 bases respectively, with 9 bases between them. Per germline, CDR1 DFQATT and CDR2 SNEGSKA (reference sequence). CDR3 amino acids: CSASDREDTQYF. The CDR3 coding sequence is TGCAGTGCTAGCGACCGGGAAGATACGCAGTATTTT.

The V and J genes are TRBV11-1 and TRBJ2-4; TRBD2 matches 10 bases. Germline-derived CDR1 and CDR2 are SGHAT and FQDESV (reference sequence). Trimming removed 1 base from V and 0 bases from J; junction bases left unmatched: 6. The CDR3 sequence is 18 residues long. The CDR3 region has the DNA TGTGCCAGCAGCTTAGGTCTAGCGGGAGACTTAGCCAAAAACATTCAGTACTTC. It specifies CASSLGLAGDLAKNIQYF.

Ten or more counts support this clonotype. The rearrangement links TRBV20-1 to TRBJ2-2, with D tentatively TRBD2 (6 bases). Trimming removed 3 bases from V and 3 bases from J, with 14 bases in between. The CDR3 length is 15 residues. CDR1 is DFQATT and CDR2 is SNEGSKA in the germline V gene (reference sequence). Here the CDR3 reads CSASDGLLHTGELFF. For the CDR3, the DNA is TGCAGTGCTAGCGACGGACTACTCCACACCGGGGAGCTGTTTTTT.